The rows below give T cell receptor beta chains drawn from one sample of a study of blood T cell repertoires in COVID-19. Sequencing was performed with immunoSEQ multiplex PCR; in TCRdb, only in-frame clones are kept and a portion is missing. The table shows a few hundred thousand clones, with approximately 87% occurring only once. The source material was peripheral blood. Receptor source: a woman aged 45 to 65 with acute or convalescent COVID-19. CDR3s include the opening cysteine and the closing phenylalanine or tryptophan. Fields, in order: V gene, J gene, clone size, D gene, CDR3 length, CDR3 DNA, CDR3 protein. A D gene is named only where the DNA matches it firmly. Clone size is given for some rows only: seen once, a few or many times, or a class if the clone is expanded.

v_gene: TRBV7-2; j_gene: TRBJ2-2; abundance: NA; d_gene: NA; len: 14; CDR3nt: TGTGCCAGCAGCTTAGTAGAATTTCACGGGGAGCTGTTTTTT; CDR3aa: CASSLVEFHGELFF
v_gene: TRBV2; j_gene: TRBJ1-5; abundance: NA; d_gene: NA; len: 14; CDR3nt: TGTGCCAGCAGTTCCGGAGATAGCAATCAGCCCCAGCATTTT; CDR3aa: CASSSGDSNQPQHF
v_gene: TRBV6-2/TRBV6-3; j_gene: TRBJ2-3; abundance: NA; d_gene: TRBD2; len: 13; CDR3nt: TGTGCCAGCAGTCTGCGACTAGCGGATACGCAGTATTTT; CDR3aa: CASSLRLADTQYF
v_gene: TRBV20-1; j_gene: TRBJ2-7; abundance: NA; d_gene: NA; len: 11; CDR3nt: TGCAGTGCTAGGTCAGGGCACGAGCAGTACTTC; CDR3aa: CSARSGHEQYF
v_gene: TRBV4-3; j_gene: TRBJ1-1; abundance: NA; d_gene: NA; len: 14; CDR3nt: TGCGCCAGCAGCCAAGACTCTATGAACACTGAAGCTTTCTTT; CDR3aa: CASSQDSMNTEAFF
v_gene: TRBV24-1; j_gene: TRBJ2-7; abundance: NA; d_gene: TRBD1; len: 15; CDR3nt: TGTGCCACCAGTGATTCACGGGACAGTTACTACGAGCAGTACTTC; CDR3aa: CATSDSRDSYYEQYF
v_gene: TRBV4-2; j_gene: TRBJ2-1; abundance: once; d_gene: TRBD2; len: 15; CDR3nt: TGTGCCAGCAGCCAGTTGGGACTAGCAGACAATGAGCAGTTCTTC; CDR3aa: CASSQLGLADNEQFF
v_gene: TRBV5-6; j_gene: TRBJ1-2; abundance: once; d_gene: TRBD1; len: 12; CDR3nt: TGTGCCAGCAACCGACAGGGTTATGGCTACACCTTC; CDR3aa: CASNRQGYGYTF
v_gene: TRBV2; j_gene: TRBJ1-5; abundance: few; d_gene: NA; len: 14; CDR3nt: TGTGCCAGCAGTTTCGATCCGAGTTCCATCGCCCAGCATTTT; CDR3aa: CASSFDPSSIAQHF
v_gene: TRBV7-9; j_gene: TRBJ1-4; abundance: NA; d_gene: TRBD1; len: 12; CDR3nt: TGTGCCAGCAGCTTAGAGGGGGCAAAACTGTTTTTT; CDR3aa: CASSLEGAKLFF
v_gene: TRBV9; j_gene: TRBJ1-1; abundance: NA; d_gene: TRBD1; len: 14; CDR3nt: TGTGCCAGCAGCTTATGGGACAGTAACACTGAAGCTTTCTTT; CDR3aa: CASSLWDSNTEAFF
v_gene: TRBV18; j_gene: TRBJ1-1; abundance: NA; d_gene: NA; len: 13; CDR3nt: TGTGCCAGCCGGGGACAAGTGAACACTGAAGCTTTCTTT; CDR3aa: CASRGQVNTEAFF
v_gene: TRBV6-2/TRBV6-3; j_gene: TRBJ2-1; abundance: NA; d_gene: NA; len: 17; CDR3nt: TGTGCCAGCAGTTACTCGAGACCAGGAGGACCCTACAATGAGCAGTTCTTC; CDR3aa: CASSYSRPGGPYNEQFF
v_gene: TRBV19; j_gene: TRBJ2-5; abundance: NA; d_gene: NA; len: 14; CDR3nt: TGTGCCAGTAGTAACGGAGGGCCAGGGGAGACCCAGTACTTC; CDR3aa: CASSNGGPGETQYF
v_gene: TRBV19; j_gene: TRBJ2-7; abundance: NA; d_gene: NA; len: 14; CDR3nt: TGTGCCAGTAGTGAGGCAGACAGCTCCTACGAGCAGTACTTC; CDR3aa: CASSEADSSYEQYF
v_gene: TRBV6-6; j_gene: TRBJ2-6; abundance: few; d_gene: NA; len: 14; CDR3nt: TGTGCCAGCAGCTGGACAGATATGGCCAACGTCCTGACTTTC; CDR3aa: CASSWTDMANVLTF
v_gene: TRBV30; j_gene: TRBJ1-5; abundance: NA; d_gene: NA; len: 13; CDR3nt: TGTGCCTGGAGTGACAGGGCCAATCAGCCCCAGCATTTT; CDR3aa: CAWSDRANQPQHF